The 15 T cell receptor beta chains listed next were all sequenced from one sample in a study of cytomegalovirus exposure and HLA in healthy donors (dated by TCRdb to 2017 to 2019). The library relied on the immunoSEQ multiplex PCR assay. A mixture of 60 forward primers for TCR Vbeta segments and 13 reverse primers for TCR Jbeta segments was used in the multiplex PCR. The table was pulled from immuneACCESS by TCRdb, which kept in-frame rearrangements only. Such tables lose some clones; where checked, under half of the loss comes from unresolved V genes, and the rest has no known cause. The table for this sample lists 150,000 to 200,000 clones. Of the sample, approximately 0.72% falls within the top ten clones. Sequencing was done on a sample of PBMCs. All receptors derive from a woman aged 18 to 35 in good health and CMV-seropositive.

The V and J genes are TRBV2 and TRBJ1-5; 10 bases are a match to TRBD1. The CDR3 is 15 residues long. V shed 6 bases and J 5 bases; nucleotides not matched to a gene: 7. CDR1 is SNHLY, CDR2 FYNNEI, per germline. The CDR3 DNA reads as TGTGCCAGCAGAGCTGGACAGGGGGGATATCAGCCCCAGCATTTT. Translated: CASRAGQGGYQPQHF.

The chain's CDR3 is CASSQPGRGHPGYTF. The DNA for the CDR3 is TGCGCCAGCAGCCAGCCTGGCAGGGGTCACCCCGGCTACACCTTC. V usage is TRBV10-1 and J usage is TRBJ1-2, with D perhaps TRBD1 (6 bases). The CDR3 totals 15 residues. V lost 6 bases, J lost 8 bases, and 22 bases lay in between. CDR1 and CDR2 (germline): WNHNN, SYGVQD (reference sequence).

The chain carries TRBV7-2 and TRBJ1-3, with a weak D call TRBD1 (6 bases). The CDR3 contains 14 residues. Trimming left V 5 bases short and J 6 bases short, with 14 bases between. Germline V gene lookup returns CDR1 SGHTA and CDR2 FQGNSA. The CDR3 loop reads CASSERQDENTIYF. CDR3 DNA: TGTGCCAGCAGCGAGAGACAGGATGAAAACACCATATATTTT.

This sequence joins TRBV2 and TRBJ1-2, with D possibly matching TRBD1 (6 bases). Germline V gene data show CDR1 as SNHLY and CDR2 as FYNNEI. The CDR3 sequence is 14 residues long. V gave up 3 bases and J gave up 5 bases, with 13 bases separating them. The CDR3 protein is CASSELDRTYGYTF. The CDR3 bases are TGTGCCAGCAGTGAGCTGGACAGAACTTATGGCTACACCTTC.

The chain couples TRBV7-2 to TRBJ2-5; the match to TRBD2 covers 11 bases. Trimming at V came to 5 bases and at J to 5 bases, leaving 7 bases not matched to a gene. CDR3 length: 15 residues. In germline, CDR1 is SGHTA, CDR2 FQGNSA. CDR3 loop: CASSLTSGGGETQYF. The CDR3 DNA follows: TGTGCCAGCAGCCTAACTAGCGGGGGCGGGGAGACCCAGTACTTC. Together with reference TRBV7-2 and TRBJ2-5, the CDR3 gives the full variable domain: GAGVSQSPSNKVTEKGKDVELRCDPISGHTALYWYRQSLGQGLEFLIYFQGNSAPDKSGLPSDRFSAERTGGSVSTLTIQRTQQEDSAVYLCASSLTSGGGETQYFGPGTRLLVL.

V usage is TRBV5-1 and J usage is TRBJ1-3; D gene ambiguous. The germline gives CDR1 SGHRS, CDR2 YFSETQ. The V end was cut by 0 bases, the J end by 0 bases, with 7 bases between. The CDR3 runs 15 residues. CDR3 coding DNA: TGCGCCAGCAGCTTGGAGTGGAGCTCTGGAAACACCATATATTTT. Translated: CASSLEWSSGNTIYF. Full variable domain (outside the CDR3, taken from reference TRBV5-1 and TRBJ1-3): KAGVTQTPRYLIKTRGQQVTLSCSPISGHRSVSWYQQTPGQGLQFLFEYFSETQRNKGNFPGRFSGRQFSNSRSEMNVSTLELGDSALYLCASSLEWSSGNTIYFGEGSWLTVV.

The chain is built from TRBV5-1 and TRBJ1-2, with a tentative D call TRBD1 (6 bases). Deletions cut 0 bases from V and 4 bases from J, with 16 bases between. The V gene's germline CDR1 is SGHRS and CDR2 YFSETQ. The CDR3 length is 16 residues. The CDR3 spells CASSLDGRGEAYGYTF. The CDR3, as DNA: TGCGCCAGCAGCTTGGACGGCAGGGGAGAAGCCTATGGCTACACCTTC.

V gene TRBV18 combines with J gene TRBJ2-2; D ambiguous. Germline V CDR1 and CDR2: KGHSH, LQKENI. The CDR3 sequence is 15 residues long. V was trimmed by 3 bases and J by 0 bases, leaving 8 bases between them. In DNA, the CDR3 is TGTGCCAGCTCACCTGGTCTAGCGAACACCGGGGAGCTGTTTTTT. Translation gives CASSPGLANTGELFF.

The V gene is TRBV10-2, the J gene TRBJ2-7; no clear D. CDR3 length: 12 amino acids. Trimming removed 7 bases at V and 0 bases at J, with 7 bases between. Germline V gene sequence: CDR1 WSHSY, CDR2 SAAADI. As DNA, the CDR3 is TGCGCCAGCAAGCCACCCTCCTACGAGCAGTACTTC. This codes for CASKPPSYEQYF.

The rearrangement uses TRBV5-4 and TRBJ2-7, with 7 bases matching TRBD2. With 4 bases clipped from V and 5 bases from J, the junction kept 12 bases outside the gene matches. CDR1 and CDR2 from the germline V gene are SGHNT and YYREEE (reference sequence). The CDR3 has 15 residues. This CDR3 is CASSRREGSEDEQYF. In DNA form, the CDR3 reads TGTGCCAGCAGCCGGAGGGAGGGGAGCGAAGACGAGCAGTACTTC. Complete variable domain (other parts from reference TRBV5-4 and TRBJ2-7): ETGVTQSPTHLIKTRGQQVTLRCSSQSGHNTVSWYQQALGQGPQFIFQYYREEENGRGNFPPRFSGLQFPNYSSELNVNALELDDSALYLCASSRREGSEDEQYFGPGTRLTVT.

This sequence joins TRBV5-1 and TRBJ2-5; TRBD2 aligns across 12 bases. The CDR3 sequence is 15 residues long. CDR1 is SGHRS and CDR2 is YFSETQ in the germline V gene. The V and J ends lost 4 bases and 5 bases, in that order; junction bases with no gene match: 6. For the CDR3, the DNA is TGCGCCAGCAGCCCGGGACTAGCGGGCGGGGAGACCCAGTACTTC. This gives the protein CASSPGLAGGETQYF.

The genes are TRBV27 and TRBJ1-5; unclear D gene. Germline V lookup: CDR1 MNHEY, CDR2 SMNVEV (reference sequence). The CDR3 is made up of 12 amino acids. Trimming pared 4 bases from V and 9 bases from J, leaving 10 bases between. CDR3 sequence (DNA): TGTGCCAGCAGTTCTGTCGGCGGGCCCCAGCATTTT. It specifies CASSSVGGPQHF.

About this clone itself: One end of the junction is discordant with germline, which a read error may explain. At the DNA level, this CDR3 is encoded by other sequences in the same sample as well. The CDR3 reads CASNVLAGANEQYF. CDR3 sequence (DNA): TGCGCCAGCAATGTACTAGCGGGAGCCAACGAGCAGTACTTC. J is TRBJ2-7 and V is TRBV6-1, with TRBD2 matching over 11 bases. The CDR3 spans 14 residues. Looked up from germline, CDR1 is MNHNS and CDR2 is SASEGT.

The chain recombines TRBV2 with TRBJ1-4; D is unresolved. V was shortened by 6 bases and J by 8 bases, with 13 bases between the two germline ends. The CDR3 length is 13 residues. The V gene's germline CDR1 is SNHLY and CDR2 FYNNEI. CDR3 residues: CASRANGGEKLFF. The CDR3 bases are TGTGCCAGCAGGGCGAACGGAGGAGAAAAACTGTTTTTT.

The chain recombines TRBV9 with TRBJ2-7; 7 bases are shared with TRBD2. This CDR3 comprises 17 residues. The V gene's germline CDR1 is SGDLS and CDR2 YYNGEE. V shed 4 bases, J shed 5 bases, and the junction held 18 bases outside the gene matches. CDR3 sequence (DNA): TGTGCCAGCAGCACCGGCTCCGGGGCGCGGGAGTTCAACGAGCAGTACTTC. Protein: CASSTGSGAREFNEQYF.